This T cell receptor (beta chain) appears in the sequencing data of a study of OX40 agonist ivuxolimab in advanced cancers. Turning to the study itself: The patients received agonistic anti-OX40 (CD134) antibody ivuxolimab. Age averaged around 58 years (range about 23 to 85), and 80% to 90% were male.

The repertoire was sequenced with immunoSEQ multiplex PCR; TCRdb's copy has only in-frame clones and lacks some. Of tens of thousands of clones in the sample, around 85% were seen once. The CDR3 runs 16 residues. The V and J ends lost 0 bases and 0 bases respectively, with 9 bases between them. CDR1 and CDR2 (germline): LGHNA, YSLEER. The gene calls are TRBV4-3 and TRBJ2-1; D ambiguous. This receptor was taken from an adult with an advanced solid tumor such as melanoma, head and neck, liver or kidney cancer. Source: CD4+ or CD8+ T cells sorted from blood, taken in a trial of the OX40 agonist ivuxolimab. CDR3 DNA: TGCGCCAGCAGCCAAGAGCACGCCAGCTCCTACAATGAGCAGTTCTTC. This translates into CASSQEHASSYNEQFF.